This section outlines one TCR beta chain sequence together with its context. The antigen is not known. This sample is drawn from a study of a mutant IDH1 vaccine in newly diagnosed glioma. Study-level results: Patients mounted vaccine-induced immune responses in 93.3% of cases.

Time point specified: week 11, during vaccination. Vaccination comprised doses that each held 300 ug of mutant IDH1 20-mer peptide, plus topical imiquimod. This table comes from immunoSEQ multiplex PCR, and its TCRdb copy is limited to in-frame clones, with some not included. Of 50,000 to 65,000 clones in the sample, approximately 88% were seen once. The source is a woman in her 50s with glioma. The specimen comprised PBMCs, sampled from a glioma patient whose treatment included an IDH1 peptide vaccine.

The CDR3: CASSLLGSPLHF. The CDR3 coding sequence is TGTGCCAGCAGTCTACTGGGTTCACCCCTCCACTTT. The V gene is TRBV14, the J gene TRBJ1-6; D unclear. Germline V gives CDR1 SGHDN, CDR2 FVKESK. V was trimmed by 6 bases and J by 9 bases, leaving 9 bases between them. The length of the CDR3 is 12 residues.